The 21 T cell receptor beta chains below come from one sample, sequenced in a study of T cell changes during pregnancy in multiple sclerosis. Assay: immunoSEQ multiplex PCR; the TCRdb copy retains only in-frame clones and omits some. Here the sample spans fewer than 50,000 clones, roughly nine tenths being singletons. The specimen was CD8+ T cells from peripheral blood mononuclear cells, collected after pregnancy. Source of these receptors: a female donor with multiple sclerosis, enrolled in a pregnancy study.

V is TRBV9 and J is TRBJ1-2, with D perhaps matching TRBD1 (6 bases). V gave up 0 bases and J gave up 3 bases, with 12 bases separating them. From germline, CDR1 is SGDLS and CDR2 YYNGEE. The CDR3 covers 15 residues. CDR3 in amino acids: CASSVGGGPDYGYTF. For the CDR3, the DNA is TGTGCCAGCAGCGTAGGTGGGGGCCCCGACTATGGCTACACCTTC.

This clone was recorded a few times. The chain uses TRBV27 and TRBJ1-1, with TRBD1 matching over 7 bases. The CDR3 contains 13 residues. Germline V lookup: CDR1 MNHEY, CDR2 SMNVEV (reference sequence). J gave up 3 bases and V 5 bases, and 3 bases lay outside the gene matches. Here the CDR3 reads CASSSTGDTEAFF. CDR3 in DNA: TGTGCCAGCAGTAGTACAGGGGACACTGAAGCTTTCTTT.

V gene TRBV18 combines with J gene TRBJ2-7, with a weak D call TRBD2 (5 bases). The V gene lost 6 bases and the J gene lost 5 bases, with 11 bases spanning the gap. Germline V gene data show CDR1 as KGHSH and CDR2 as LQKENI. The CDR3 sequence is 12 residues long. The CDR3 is CASSEGRDEQYF. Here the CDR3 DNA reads TGTGCCAGCTCTGAGGGCCGGGACGAGCAGTACTTC.

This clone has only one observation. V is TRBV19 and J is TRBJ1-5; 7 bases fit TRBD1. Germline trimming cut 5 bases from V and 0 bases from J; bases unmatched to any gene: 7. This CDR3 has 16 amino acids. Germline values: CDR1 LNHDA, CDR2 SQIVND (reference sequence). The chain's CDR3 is CASSDRRGLSNQPQHF. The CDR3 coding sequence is TGTGCCAGTAGTGACCGTAGGGGGCTTAGCAATCAGCCCCAGCATTTT.

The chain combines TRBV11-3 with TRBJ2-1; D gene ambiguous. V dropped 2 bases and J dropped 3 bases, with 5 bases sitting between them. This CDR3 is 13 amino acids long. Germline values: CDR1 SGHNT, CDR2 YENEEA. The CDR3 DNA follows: TGTGCCAGCAGCTTATCAATCTACAATGAGCAGTTCTTC. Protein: CASSLSIYNEQFF.

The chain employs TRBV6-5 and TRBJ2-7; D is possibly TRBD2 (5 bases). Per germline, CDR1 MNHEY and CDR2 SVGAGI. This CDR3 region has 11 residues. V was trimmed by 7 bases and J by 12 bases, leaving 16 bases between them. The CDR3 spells CASITGGQTYF. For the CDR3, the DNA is TGTGCCAGCATCACGGGCGGGCAGACGTACTTC.

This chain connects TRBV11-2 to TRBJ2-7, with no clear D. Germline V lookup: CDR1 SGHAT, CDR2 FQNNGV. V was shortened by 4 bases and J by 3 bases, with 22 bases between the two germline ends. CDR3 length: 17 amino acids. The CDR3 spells CASSYTQFSGLHYEQYF. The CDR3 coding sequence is TGTGCCAGCAGCTATACTCAGTTCTCCGGGTTACACTACGAGCAGTACTTC. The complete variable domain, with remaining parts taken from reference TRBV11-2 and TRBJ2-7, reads EAGVAQSPRYKIIEKRQSVAFWCNPISGHATLYWYQQILGQGPKLLIQFQNNGVVDDSQLPKDRFSAERLKGVDSTLKIQPAKLEDSAVYLCASSYTQFSGLHYEQYFGPGTRLTVT.

The CDR3, as DNA: TGTGCCAGCAGCCCAAAGTTGTCTAGCGGGGGTGTGCTGTTTTTT. Encoded protein: CASSPKLSSGGVLFF. The chain couples TRBV13 to TRBJ2-2; 10 positions match TRBD2. This CDR3 has 15 amino acids. Germline-derived CDR1 and CDR2 are PRHDT and FYEKMQ (reference sequence). Trimming removed 5 bases from V and 13 bases from J; junction bases left unmatched: 13. The entire variable domain, with the rest obtained from reference TRBV13 and TRBJ2-2, is as follows: AAGVIQSPRHLIKEKRETATLKCYPIPRHDTVYWYQQGPGQDPQFLISFYEKMQSDKGSIPDRFSAQQFSDYHSELNMSSLELGDSALYFCASSPKLSSGGVLFFGEGSRLTVL.

The CDR3 DNA sequence: TGTGCCTGGAGTGCACAGGGCGTCCACGAGCAGTACTTC. It is translated as CAWSAQGVHEQYF. The V and J genes are TRBV30 and TRBJ2-7; perhaps TRBD1 as D (6 bases). Trimming took 1 base from V and 5 from J, leaving 12 bases between them. This CDR3 region has 13 residues. CDR1 and CDR2 from the germline V gene are GTSNPN and SVGIG (reference sequence).

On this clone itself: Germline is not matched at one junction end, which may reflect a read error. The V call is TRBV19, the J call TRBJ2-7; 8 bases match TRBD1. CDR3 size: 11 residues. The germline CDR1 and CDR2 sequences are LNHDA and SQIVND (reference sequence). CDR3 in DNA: TGTGCCAGCCGCGGCCCCGGGGGACAGGCTTTC. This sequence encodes CASRGPGGQAF.

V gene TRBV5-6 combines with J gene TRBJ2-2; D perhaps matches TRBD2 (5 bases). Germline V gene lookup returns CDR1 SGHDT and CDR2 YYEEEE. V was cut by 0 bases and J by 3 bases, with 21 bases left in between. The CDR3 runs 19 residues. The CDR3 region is CASSLAVGWTGFYTGELFF. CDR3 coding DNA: TGTGCCAGCAGCTTGGCGGTCGGGTGGACGGGATTCTACACCGGGGAGCTGTTTTTT.

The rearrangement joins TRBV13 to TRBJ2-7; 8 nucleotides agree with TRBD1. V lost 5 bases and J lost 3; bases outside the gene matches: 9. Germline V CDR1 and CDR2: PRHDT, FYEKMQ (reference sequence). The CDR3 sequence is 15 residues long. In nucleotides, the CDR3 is TGTGCCAGCAGCACCCGACAGGGGCGCCTCTACGAGCAGTACTTC. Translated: CASSTRQGRLYEQYF.

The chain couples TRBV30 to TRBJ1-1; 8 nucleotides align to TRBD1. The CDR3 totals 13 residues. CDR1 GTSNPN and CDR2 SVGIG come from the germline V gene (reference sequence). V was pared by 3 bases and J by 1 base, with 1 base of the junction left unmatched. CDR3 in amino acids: CAWSGQGNTEAFF. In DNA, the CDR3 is TGTGCCTGGAGCGGACAGGGGAACACTGAAGCTTTCTTT.

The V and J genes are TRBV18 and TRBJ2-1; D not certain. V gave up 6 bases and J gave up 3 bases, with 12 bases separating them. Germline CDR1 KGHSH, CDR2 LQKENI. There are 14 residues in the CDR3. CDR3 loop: CASSSDSHYNEQFF. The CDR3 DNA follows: TGTGCCAGCTCTTCAGACTCACACTACAATGAGCAGTTCTTC.

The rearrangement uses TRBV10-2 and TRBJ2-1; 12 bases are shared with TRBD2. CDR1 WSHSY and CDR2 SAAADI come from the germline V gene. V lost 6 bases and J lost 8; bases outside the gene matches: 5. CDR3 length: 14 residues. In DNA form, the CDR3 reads TGCGCCAGCAGCCTAGCGGGGGGGGTAGATGAGCAGTTCTTC. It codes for CASSLAGGVDEQFF.

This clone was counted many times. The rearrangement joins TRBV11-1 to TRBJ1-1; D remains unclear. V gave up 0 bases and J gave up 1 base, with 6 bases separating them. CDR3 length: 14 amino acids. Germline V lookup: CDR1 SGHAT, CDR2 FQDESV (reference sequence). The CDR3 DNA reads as TGTGCCAGCAGCTTAGCGGCAACGAACACTGAAGCTTTCTTT. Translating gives CASSLAATNTEAFF. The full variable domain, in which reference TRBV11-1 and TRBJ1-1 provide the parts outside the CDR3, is EAEVAQSPRYKITEKSQAVAFWCDPISGHATLYWYRQILGQGPELLVQFQDESVVDDSQLPKDRFSAERLKGVDSTLKIQPAELGDSAMYLCASSLAATNTEAFFGQGTRLTVV.

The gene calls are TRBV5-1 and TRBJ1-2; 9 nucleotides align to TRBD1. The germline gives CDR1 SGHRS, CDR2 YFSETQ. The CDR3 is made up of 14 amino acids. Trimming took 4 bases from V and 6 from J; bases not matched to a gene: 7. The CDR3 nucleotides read TGCGCCAGCAGCCTAATGGGACAGGGTGATGGCTACACCTTC. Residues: CASSLMGQGDGYTF.

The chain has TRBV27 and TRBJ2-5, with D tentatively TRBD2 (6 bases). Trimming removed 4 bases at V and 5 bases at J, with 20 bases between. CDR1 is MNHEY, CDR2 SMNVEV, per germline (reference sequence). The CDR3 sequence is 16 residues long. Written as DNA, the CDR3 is TGTGCCAGCAGTTCCCCCTCGACGGGGGTACGGGAGACCCAGTACTTC. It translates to CASSSPSTGVRETQYF.

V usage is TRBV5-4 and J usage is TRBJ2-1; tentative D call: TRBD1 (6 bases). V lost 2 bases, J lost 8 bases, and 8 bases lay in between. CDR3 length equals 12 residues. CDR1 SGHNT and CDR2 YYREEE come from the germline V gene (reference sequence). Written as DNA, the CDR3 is TGTGCCAGCAGCTTAGGGGGTGATGAGCAGTTCTTC. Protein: CASSLGGDEQFF. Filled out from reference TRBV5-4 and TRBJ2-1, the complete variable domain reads ETGVTQSPTHLIKTRGQQVTLRCSSQSGHNTVSWYQQALGQGPQFIFQYYREEENGRGNFPPRFSGLQFPNYSSELNVNALELDDSALYLCASSLGGDEQFFGPGTRLTVL.

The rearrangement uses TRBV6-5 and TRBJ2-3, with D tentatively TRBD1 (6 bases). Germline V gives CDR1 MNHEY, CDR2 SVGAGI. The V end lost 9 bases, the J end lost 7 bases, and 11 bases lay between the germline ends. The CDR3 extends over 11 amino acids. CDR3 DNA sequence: TGTGCCAGTCGAACAGGGCATACGCAGTATTTT. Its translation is CASRTGHTQYF.

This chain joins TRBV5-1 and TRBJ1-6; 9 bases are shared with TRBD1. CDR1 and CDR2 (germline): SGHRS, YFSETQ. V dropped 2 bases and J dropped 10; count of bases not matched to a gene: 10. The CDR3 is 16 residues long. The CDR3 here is CASSFTYRGLGSPLHF. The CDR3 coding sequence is TGCGCCAGCAGCTTCACTTACAGGGGGCTCGGGTCACCCCTCCACTTT.